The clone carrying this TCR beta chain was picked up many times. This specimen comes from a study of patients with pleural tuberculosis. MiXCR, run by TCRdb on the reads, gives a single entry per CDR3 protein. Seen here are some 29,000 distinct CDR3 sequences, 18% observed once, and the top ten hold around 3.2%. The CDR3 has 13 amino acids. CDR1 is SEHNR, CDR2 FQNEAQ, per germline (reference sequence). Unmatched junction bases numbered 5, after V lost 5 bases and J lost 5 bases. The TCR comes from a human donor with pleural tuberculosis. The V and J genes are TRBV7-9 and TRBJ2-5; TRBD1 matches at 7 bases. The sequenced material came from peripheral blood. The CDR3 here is CASSPTGFETQYF. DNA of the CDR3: TGTGCCAGCAGCCCGACAGGGTTTGAGACCCAGTACTTC.